The present entry profiles one TCR beta chain with its context. Followed longitudinally, the Seattle patients had been enrolled during active infection. This CDR3 has 15 amino acids. Germline loops: CDR1 MNHNS, CDR2 SASEGT. V lost 3 bases to trimming and J lost 7 bases; unmatched junction nucleotides: 10. The data derive from a study of blood T cell repertoires in COVID-19. The overall study: Samples came from the United States, Italy and Spain, spanning acute and convalescent COVID-19. PBMCs, B-cell-depleted T cells, or T cells provided the cDNA or gDNA that made up the material.

Original processing notes: How many nucleated cells were present was estimated from reference gene primer amplification. Assay: immunoSEQ multiplex PCR; the TCRdb copy retains only in-frame clones and omits some. From that table come the V and J calls and clone size; the DNA was used to work out D and trimming. The sample shows roughly 200,000 clones, around 76% of them seen only once. The sequencing sample was made of peripheral blood. The gene calls are TRBV6-1 and TRBJ1-2, with 8 bases fitting TRBD1. This receptor was identified in a woman aged 60-75 years with COVID-19, enrolled during active disease. The CDR3 bases are TGTGCCAGCAGTGAGGACAGGGTTCAAGTCGGTGGCTACACCTTC. Protein: CASSEDRVQVGGYTF.